This is a list of T cell receptor beta chains from one sample in a study of T cell responses to AZD1222 COVID-19 vaccine. Produced via immunoSEQ multiplex PCR; TCRdb's table is partial and in-frame only. The sample records 130,000 to 150,000 clones, about 93% being singletons. The sequences come from peripheral blood, collected on day 0 of AZD1222 vaccination. All receptors come from an adult in good health. Both conserved end residues are part of each CDR3. D genes are given only for firm matches. The size entry is marked missing in some rows and otherwise reads once, few, many or a size class.

clone_size: .
v_call: TRBV11-2
j_call: TRBJ2-1
d_call: .
cdr3_nt: TGTGCCAGCAGCTCCCCCGGGGGCAATGAGCAGTTCTTC
cdr3_aa: CASSSPGGNEQFF

clone_size: .
v_call: TRBV29-1
j_call: TRBJ1-6
d_call: .
cdr3_nt: TGCAGCGTTGCGGGACAAGGTGGTTCACCCCTCCACTTT
cdr3_aa: CSVAGQGGSPLHF

clone_size: .
v_call: TRBV28
j_call: TRBJ1-1
d_call: .
cdr3_nt: TGTGCCAGCAGTACAACAGTTTTTAGCGCTGAAGCTTTCTTT
cdr3_aa: CASSTTVFSAEAFF

clone_size: few
v_call: TRBV5-1
j_call: TRBJ2-2
d_call: .
cdr3_nt: TGCGCCAGCAGCCCGGGGGCAGGGTCGGGCACCGGGGAGCTGTTTTTT
cdr3_aa: CASSPGAGSGTGELFF

clone_size: .
v_call: TRBV24-1
j_call: TRBJ2-1
d_call: .
cdr3_nt: TGTGCCACCAGTGACTCCAGGGGTAGGTCCTACAATGAGCAGTTCTTC
cdr3_aa: CATSDSRGRSYNEQFF

clone_size: .
v_call: TRBV9
j_call: TRBJ1-6
d_call: .
cdr3_nt: TGTGCCAGCAGCGTAGCGAGGGAGACCTATAATTCACCCCTCCACTTT
cdr3_aa: CASSVARETYNSPLHF

clone_size: .
v_call: TRBV19
j_call: TRBJ1-6
d_call: .
cdr3_nt: TGTGCCAGTACCCATTTCGACGCGGTGGGTTCACCCCTCCACTTT
cdr3_aa: CASTHFDAVGSPLHF

clone_size: .
v_call: TRBV27
j_call: TRBJ2-7
d_call: .
cdr3_nt: TGTGCCAGCAGTCCTCATAATAGTCGCCCCTACGAGCAGTACTTC
cdr3_aa: CASSPHNSRPYEQYF

clone_size: .
v_call: TRBV3-1/TRBV3-2
j_call: TRBJ1-3
d_call: TRBD1
cdr3_nt: TGTGCCAGCAGCCAAAGGCCTGGGACAGGGGGAAGAAACACCATATATTTT
cdr3_aa: CASSQRPGTGGRNTIYF

clone_size: .
v_call: TRBV9
j_call: TRBJ1-4
d_call: .
cdr3_nt: TGTGCCAGCAGCACCCAGCCCTGGGGGAGTCGTGAAAAACTGTTTTTT
cdr3_aa: CASSTQPWGSREKLFF

clone_size: .
v_call: TRBV5-1
j_call: TRBJ2-1
d_call: .
cdr3_nt: TGCGCCAGCAGCCCCCCTCGGACGGGCAATGAGCAGTTCTTC
cdr3_aa: CASSPPRTGNEQFF

clone_size: .
v_call: TRBV19
j_call: TRBJ2-1
d_call: TRBD2
cdr3_nt: TGTGCCAGTAGTAGGACTAGCGGGACCTTTTATGAGCAGTTCTTC
cdr3_aa: CASSRTSGTFYEQFF

clone_size: .
v_call: TRBV6-5
j_call: TRBJ1-3
d_call: TRBD1
cdr3_nt: TGTGCCAGCAGCCGAACAGGGGAATCTGGAAACACCATATATTTT
cdr3_aa: CASSRTGESGNTIYF

clone_size: .
v_call: TRBV5-1
j_call: TRBJ1-1
d_call: .
cdr3_nt: TGCGCCAGCAGCTTGGCCACAGGGTATACGACTGAAGCTTTCTTT
cdr3_aa: CASSLATGYTTEAFF

clone_size: once
v_call: TRBV4-3
j_call: TRBJ1-1
d_call: .
cdr3_nt: TGCGCCAGCAGCCGCACGACAGTGAACACTGAAGCTTTCTTT
cdr3_aa: CASSRTTVNTEAFF

clone_size: few
v_call: TRBV6-6
j_call: TRBJ2-1
d_call: .
cdr3_nt: TGTGCCAGCAGCCGACCCTACAATGAGCAGTTCTTC
cdr3_aa: CASSRPYNEQFF

clone_size: .
v_call: TRBV18
j_call: TRBJ1-6
d_call: .
cdr3_nt: TGTGCCAGCTCACCACAGGGACATAATTCACCCCTCCACTTT
cdr3_aa: CASSPQGHNSPLHF

clone_size: .
v_call: TRBV6-6
j_call: TRBJ2-1
d_call: .
cdr3_nt: TGTGCCAGCGCGTCCTGGGGATCCTACAATGAGCAGTTCTTC
cdr3_aa: CASASWGSYNEQFF

clone_size: once
v_call: TRBV18
j_call: TRBJ2-5
d_call: .
cdr3_nt: TGTGCCAGCTCACCAGGTTCTGGCCCACAAGAGACCCAGTACTTC
cdr3_aa: CASSPGSGPQETQYF

clone_size: .
v_call: TRBV19
j_call: TRBJ1-3
d_call: TRBD1
cdr3_nt: TGTGCCAGTAGTAAAGGGTGGGGGACAGCCGGAAACACCATATATTTT
cdr3_aa: CASSKGWGTAGNTIYF

clone_size: .
v_call: TRBV7-2
j_call: TRBJ2-3
d_call: .
cdr3_nt: TGTGCCAGCAGCTTAGAACAGGGAGAAGATACGCAGTATTTT
cdr3_aa: CASSLEQGEDTQYF

clone_size: .
v_call: TRBV28
j_call: TRBJ1-2
d_call: .
cdr3_nt: TGTGCCAGTTGGGGGGCCGATAACTATGGCTACACCTTC
cdr3_aa: CASWGADNYGYTF

clone_size: .
v_call: TRBV15
j_call: TRBJ1-1
d_call: TRBD1
cdr3_nt: TGTGCCACCAGCAGCCTAGGACAGGGGAAAACTGAAGCTTTCTTT
cdr3_aa: CATSSLGQGKTEAFF

clone_size: .
v_call: TRBV29-1
j_call: TRBJ1-2
d_call: .
cdr3_nt: TGCAGCGAGTACAGGTCCAGTCGTGGCTACACCTTC
cdr3_aa: CSEYRSSRGYTF

clone_size: once
v_call: TRBV7-3
j_call: TRBJ2-7
d_call: TRBD1
cdr3_nt: TGTGCCAGCAGCTTTGGGACAGGGACCTACGAGCAGTACTTC
cdr3_aa: CASSFGTGTYEQYF

clone_size: .
v_call: TRBV20-1
j_call: TRBJ1-1
d_call: .
cdr3_nt: TGCAGTGCTAGTCAGAACACTGAAGCTTTCTTT
cdr3_aa: CSASQNTEAFF

clone_size: .
v_call: TRBV3-1/TRBV3-2
j_call: TRBJ2-7
d_call: .
cdr3_nt: TGTGCCGAAGGGAGCTCCTACGAGCAGTACTTC
cdr3_aa: CAEGSSYEQYF

clone_size: few
v_call: TRBV2
j_call: TRBJ1-2
d_call: .
cdr3_nt: TGTGCCACCTGCATCGGGGGGGCGATTGATGGCTACACCTTC
cdr3_aa: CATCIGGAIDGYTF

clone_size: once
v_call: TRBV5-8
j_call: TRBJ2-7
d_call: .
cdr3_nt: TGTGCCAGCAGCGTCAGCTACGAGCAGTACTTC
cdr3_aa: CASSVSYEQYF

clone_size: .
v_call: TRBV21-1
j_call: TRBJ2-7
d_call: .
cdr3_nt: TGTGCCAGCAGCAAACCGGGGTCCCTCTCCTACGAGCAGTACTTC
cdr3_aa: CASSKPGSLSYEQYF

clone_size: .
v_call: TRBV19
j_call: TRBJ1-4
d_call: TRBD1
cdr3_nt: TGTGCCAGTAGTATTACGACAGGGATTGAAAAACTGTTTTTT
cdr3_aa: CASSITTGIEKLFF

clone_size: .
v_call: TRBV28
j_call: TRBJ2-1
d_call: TRBD2
cdr3_nt: TGTGCCAGCAGATCGGGACTAGCGCAGACGGGGCAGTTCTTC
cdr3_aa: CASRSGLAQTGQFF

clone_size: once
v_call: TRBV11-2
j_call: TRBJ2-1
d_call: .
cdr3_nt: TGTGCCAGCAGCTTGGCGGCAGGGAGACCCTCCTACAATGAGCAGTTCTTC
cdr3_aa: CASSLAAGRPSYNEQFF

clone_size: .
v_call: TRBV25-1
j_call: TRBJ1-5
d_call: .
cdr3_nt: TGTGCCAGCAGTGAATATGGGGACAATCAGCCCCAGCATTTT
cdr3_aa: CASSEYGDNQPQHF

clone_size: .
v_call: TRBV27
j_call: TRBJ1-1
d_call: .
cdr3_nt: TGTGCCAGCAGTTTAGGGGTATACACTGAAGCTTTCTTT
cdr3_aa: CASSLGVYTEAFF

clone_size: .
v_call: TRBV5-1
j_call: TRBJ2-5
d_call: TRBD2
cdr3_nt: TGCGCCAGCAGCACCGGGACTAGCTGGGGGGAGACCCAGTACTTC
cdr3_aa: CASSTGTSWGETQYF

clone_size: .
v_call: TRBV4-3
j_call: TRBJ1-5
d_call: .
cdr3_nt: TGCGCCAGCAGCCAAGATACGAGCAATCAGCCCCAGCATTTT
cdr3_aa: CASSQDTSNQPQHF

clone_size: .
v_call: TRBV2
j_call: TRBJ1-6
d_call: .
cdr3_nt: TGTGCCAGCACGGAGGGCGAGATCATTCCCCTCCACTTT
cdr3_aa: CASTEGEIIPLHF

clone_size: .
v_call: TRBV27
j_call: TRBJ2-7
d_call: .
cdr3_nt: TGTGCCAGCAGTCTACAGGGACGGCCGAGCACCTACGAGCAGTACTTC
cdr3_aa: CASSLQGRPSTYEQYF

clone_size: .
v_call: TRBV28
j_call: TRBJ1-1
d_call: .
cdr3_nt: TGTGCCAGCAGTCCCTCCGGTTGGTACACTGAAGCTTTCTTT
cdr3_aa: CASSPSGWYTEAFF

clone_size: .
v_call: TRBV2
j_call: TRBJ1-1
d_call: .
cdr3_nt: TGTGCCAGCAGGGGGAACACTGAAGCTTTCTTT
cdr3_aa: CASRGNTEAFF

clone_size: .
v_call: TRBV7-3
j_call: TRBJ1-6
d_call: .
cdr3_nt: TGTGCCAGCAGCTTAACGATGGGTTCACCCCTCCACTTT
cdr3_aa: CASSLTMGSPLHF

clone_size: .
v_call: TRBV5-6
j_call: TRBJ1-6
d_call: .
cdr3_nt: TGTGCCAGCAGCTTGTCCCGTGACACCTATAATTCACCCCTCCACTTT
cdr3_aa: CASSLSRDTYNSPLHF

clone_size: .
v_call: TRBV10-3
j_call: TRBJ1-1
d_call: .
cdr3_nt: TGTGCCATCAGTAATCAGGGTTTGAACACTGAAGCTTTCTTT
cdr3_aa: CAISNQGLNTEAFF

clone_size: once
v_call: TRBV27
j_call: TRBJ2-1
d_call: .
cdr3_nt: TGTGCCAGCAGTTTGACAGTTACTCTTGAGCAGTTCTTC
cdr3_aa: CASSLTVTLEQFF

clone_size: .
v_call: TRBV2
j_call: TRBJ1-2
d_call: .
cdr3_nt: TGTGCCGGGGGAATCGGACGGAGCTCCTATGGCTACACCTTC
cdr3_aa: CAGGIGRSSYGYTF

clone_size: .
v_call: TRBV19
j_call: TRBJ1-4
d_call: TRBD1
cdr3_nt: TGTGCCAGTACAGGGGGAACAACTAATGAAAAACTGTTTTTT
cdr3_aa: CASTGGTTNEKLFF

clone_size: once
v_call: TRBV7-9
j_call: TRBJ2-2
d_call: .
cdr3_nt: TGTGCCAGCAGCTTATCAGGGATAAACACCGGGGAGCTGTTTTTT
cdr3_aa: CASSLSGINTGELFF

clone_size: .
v_call: TRBV4-1
j_call: TRBJ2-7
d_call: .
cdr3_nt: TGCGCCAGCAGCCAAGATAGGGGAAGCCGGGCCTACGAGCAGTACTTC
cdr3_aa: CASSQDRGSRAYEQYF

clone_size: .
v_call: TRBV12-3/TRBV12-4
j_call: TRBJ1-6
d_call: .
cdr3_nt: TGTGCCAGCAGCCGGTCGAGGAATTCACCCCTCCACTTT
cdr3_aa: CASSRSRNSPLHF

clone_size: once
v_call: TRBV29-1
j_call: TRBJ2-1
d_call: TRBD2
cdr3_nt: TGCAGCGTTACCCTACTAGCGGGAGGTTACAATGAGCAGTTCTTC
cdr3_aa: CSVTLLAGGYNEQFF

clone_size: .
v_call: TRBV19
j_call: TRBJ1-2
d_call: .
cdr3_nt: TGTGCCAGTAGTATTTATGAGGGCCCGGTGGACTACACCTTC
cdr3_aa: CASSIYEGPVDYTF

clone_size: .
v_call: TRBV7-9
j_call: TRBJ2-1
d_call: .
cdr3_nt: TGTGCAAGCAGAGTAGGGGGTAGCTCCTACAATGAGCAGTTCTTC
cdr3_aa: CASRVGGSSYNEQFF

clone_size: .
v_call: TRBV7-3
j_call: TRBJ2-3
d_call: TRBD2
cdr3_nt: TGTGCCAGCAGCTTAGGGACTAGCGGCACAGATACGCAGTATTTT
cdr3_aa: CASSLGTSGTDTQYF

clone_size: few
v_call: TRBV2
j_call: TRBJ1-1
d_call: .
cdr3_nt: TGTGCCAGCAGTCGGGCCGACAGGAACACTGAAGCTTTCTTT
cdr3_aa: CASSRADRNTEAFF